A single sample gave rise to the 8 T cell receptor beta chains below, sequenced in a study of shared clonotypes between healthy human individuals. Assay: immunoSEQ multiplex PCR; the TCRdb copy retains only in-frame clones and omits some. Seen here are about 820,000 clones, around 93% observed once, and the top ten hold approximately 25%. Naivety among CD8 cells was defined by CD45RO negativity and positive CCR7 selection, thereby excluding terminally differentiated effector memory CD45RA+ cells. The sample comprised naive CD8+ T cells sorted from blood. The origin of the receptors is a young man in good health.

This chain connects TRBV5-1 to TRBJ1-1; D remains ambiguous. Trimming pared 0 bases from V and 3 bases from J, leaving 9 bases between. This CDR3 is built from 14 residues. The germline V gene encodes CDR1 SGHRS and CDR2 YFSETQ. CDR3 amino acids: CASSLASVHTEAFF. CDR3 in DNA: TGCGCCAGCAGCTTGGCCTCGGTCCACACTGAAGCTTTCTTT.

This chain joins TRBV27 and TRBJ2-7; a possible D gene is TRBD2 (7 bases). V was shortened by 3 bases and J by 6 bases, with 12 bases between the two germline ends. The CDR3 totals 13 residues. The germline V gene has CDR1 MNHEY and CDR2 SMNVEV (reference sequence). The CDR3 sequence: CASSFGGRGEQYF. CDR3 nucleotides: TGTGCCAGCAGTTTCGGGGGGCGGGGCGAGCAGTACTTC.

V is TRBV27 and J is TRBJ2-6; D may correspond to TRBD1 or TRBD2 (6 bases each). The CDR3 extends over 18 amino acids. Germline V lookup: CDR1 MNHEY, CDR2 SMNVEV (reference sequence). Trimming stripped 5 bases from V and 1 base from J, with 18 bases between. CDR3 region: CASSLSGGPKSGANVLTF. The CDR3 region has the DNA TGTGCCAGCAGTCTTAGTGGGGGGCCAAAGTCTGGGGCCAACGTCCTGACTTTC.

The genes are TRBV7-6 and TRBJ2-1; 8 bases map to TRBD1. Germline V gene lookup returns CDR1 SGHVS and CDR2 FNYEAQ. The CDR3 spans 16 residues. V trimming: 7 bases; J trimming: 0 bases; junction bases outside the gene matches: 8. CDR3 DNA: TGTGCCAGCAATTCCGACAGGGGAGGCTCCTACAATGAGCAGTTCTTC. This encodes CASNSDRGGSYNEQFF.

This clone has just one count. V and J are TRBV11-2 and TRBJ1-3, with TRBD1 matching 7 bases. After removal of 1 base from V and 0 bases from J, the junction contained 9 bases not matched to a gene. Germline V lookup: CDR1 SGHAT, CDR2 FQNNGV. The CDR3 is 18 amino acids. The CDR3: CASSLALGQRRSGNTIYF. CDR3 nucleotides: TGTGCCAGCAGCTTAGCCTTGGGACAGCGACGCTCTGGAAACACCATATATTTT.

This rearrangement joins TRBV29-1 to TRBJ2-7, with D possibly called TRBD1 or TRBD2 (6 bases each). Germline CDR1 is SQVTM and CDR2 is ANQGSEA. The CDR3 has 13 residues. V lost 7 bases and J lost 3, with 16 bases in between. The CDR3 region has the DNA TGCAGCGCGGGGGCCGGAAACTTCTACGAGCAGTACTTC. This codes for CSAGAGNFYEQYF.

The CDR3 spells CASSPGQGIAYEQYF. As DNA, the CDR3 is TGCGCCAGCAGCCCCGGACAGGGAATCGCCTACGAGCAGTACTTC. V gene TRBV5-1 combines with J gene TRBJ2-7; TRBD1 aligns across 8 bases. V lost 4 bases and J lost 2; bases outside the gene matches: 8. This CDR3 spans 15 amino acids. CDR1 is SGHRS, CDR2 YFSETQ, per germline.

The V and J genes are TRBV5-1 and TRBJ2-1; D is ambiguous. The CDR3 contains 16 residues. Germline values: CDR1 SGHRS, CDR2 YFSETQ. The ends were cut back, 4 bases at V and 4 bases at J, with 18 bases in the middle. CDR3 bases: TGCGCCAGCAGCCCCACCGGAGAGAATCTTTACAATGAGCAGTTCTTC. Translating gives CASSPTGENLYNEQFF.